Presented here are 7 T cell receptor beta chains from one specimen sequenced in a study of blood T cell repertoires in COVID-19. Clones were sequenced by immunoSEQ multiplex PCR, and TCRdb holds only the in-frame ones, with some missing. The table lists around 100,000 clones, 65% to 90% of them singletons. The sample was peripheral blood. These receptors came from a man older than 75 with acute or convalescent COVID-19.

This clone was seen more than once but under ten times. V is TRBV3-1 (or the pseudogene TRBV3-2) and J is TRBJ1-1, with D unresolved. Germline V gene sequence: CDR1 LGHDT, CDR2 YNNKEL (reference sequence). The CDR3 extends over 12 amino acids. V was pared by 4 bases and J by 4 bases, with 7 bases between. The CDR3 protein is CASSPHSTEAFF. CDR3 DNA sequence: TGTGCCAGCAGCCCGCACAGCACTGAAGCTTTCTTT.

V usage is TRBV7-2 and J usage is TRBJ2-5; D perhaps matches TRBD1 (6 bases). Per germline, CDR1 SGHTA and CDR2 FQGNSA. This CDR3 has 15 amino acids. Trimming shortened V by 1 base and J by 3 bases, and 12 bases separated the two germline ends. In nucleotides, the CDR3 is TGTGCCAGCAGCTTAGTGGCAGGGGCGGAAGAGACCCAGTACTTC. Protein product: CASSLVAGAEETQYF.

The J gene is TRBJ1-5, the V gene TRBV27; TRBD1 might be the D (6 bases). Germline-derived CDR1 and CDR2 are MNHEY and SMNVEV (reference sequence). This CDR3 comprises 14 residues. The V and J ends lost 4 bases and 2 bases respectively, with 9 bases between them. CDR3 coding DNA: TGTGCCAGCAGTTCAGGGGATGGCAATCAGCCCCAGCATTTT. Translation gives CASSSGDGNQPQHF.

This clone was picked up one time. The chain uses TRBV30 and TRBJ1-5; D unclear. CDR1 and CDR2 from the germline V gene are GTSNPN and SVGIG (reference sequence). The CDR3 covers 15 residues. Trimming took off 0 bases at V and 4 bases at J, with 13 bases between the two ends. CDR3 in amino acids: CAWSVLGRANQPQHF. CDR3 sequence (DNA): TGTGCCTGGAGTGTTTTAGGGAGGGCAAATCAGCCCCAGCATTTT.

The genes are TRBV6-5 and TRBJ2-6, with D uncertain. The CDR3 contains 13 residues. With 9 bases removed from V and 0 bases from J, the gap between germline ends came to 6 bases. Germline CDR1 is MNHEY and CDR2 is SVGAGI. The CDR3 region is CASLSSGANVLTF. The CDR3 DNA sequence: TGTGCCAGTCTTAGCTCTGGGGCCAACGTCCTGACTTTC.

The V and J genes are TRBV19 and TRBJ1-2; 8 bases are a match to TRBD1. CDR1 and CDR2 from the germline V gene are LNHDA and SQIVND (reference sequence). The junction had 4 bases not matched to a gene; V was cut back by 1 base and J by 6 bases. This CDR3 has 14 amino acids. CDR3 sequence (DNA): TGTGCCAGTAGTATAGGGGGACAGGCGCATGGCTACACCTTC. This encodes CASSIGGQAHGYTF.

The chain recombines TRBV7-2 with TRBJ1-1; D remains unclear. The CDR3 has 14 residues. From germline, CDR1 is SGHTA and CDR2 FQGNSA. V was clipped by 7 bases and J by 5 bases, with 17 bases between them. CDR3 bases: TGTGCCAGCAAGAAAGAAGGTCGGGAGACTGAAGCTTTCTTT. Amino acids: CASKKEGRETEAFF.